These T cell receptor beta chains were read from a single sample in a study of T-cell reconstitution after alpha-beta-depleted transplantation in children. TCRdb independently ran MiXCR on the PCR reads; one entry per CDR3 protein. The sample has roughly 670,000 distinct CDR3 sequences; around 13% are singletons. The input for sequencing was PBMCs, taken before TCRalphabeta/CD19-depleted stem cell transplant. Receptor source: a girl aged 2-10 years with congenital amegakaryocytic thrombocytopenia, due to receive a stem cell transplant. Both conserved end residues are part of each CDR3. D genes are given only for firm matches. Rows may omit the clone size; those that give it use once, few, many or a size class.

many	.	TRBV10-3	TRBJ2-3	CAITAEQTDTQYF	TGTGCCATCACCGCAGAACAGACAGATACGCAGTATTTT
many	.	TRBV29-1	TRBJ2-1	CSVEVPGDYSYNEQFF	TGCAGCGTTGAAGTCCCAGGAGACTACTCCTACAATGAGCAGTTCTTC
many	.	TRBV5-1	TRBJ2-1	CASSFRRQGLWGSSYNEQFF	TGCGCCAGCAGCTTCCGTAGGCAGGGTCTGTGGGGTAGCTCCTACAATGAGCAGTTCTTC
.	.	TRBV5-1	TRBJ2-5	CASSLGETQSF	TGCGCCAGCAGCTTGGGCGAGACCCAGTCCTTC
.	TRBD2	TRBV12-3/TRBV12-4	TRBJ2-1	CASSLLAGSWNEQFF	TGTGCCAGCAGTTTACTAGCGGGGTCTTGGAATGAGCAGTTCTTC
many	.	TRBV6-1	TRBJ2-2	CASRPSRGTGELFF	TGTGCCAGCAGGCCCTCGCGGGGTACCGGGGAGCTGTTTTTT
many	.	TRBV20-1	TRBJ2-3	CSVQTNTQYF	TGCAGTGTACAAACAAATACGCAGTATTTT
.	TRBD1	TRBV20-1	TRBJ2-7	CSARPRGLTYEQYF	TGCAGTGCTAGACCCAGGGGGCTTACATACGAGCAGTACTTC
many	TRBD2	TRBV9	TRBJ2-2	CASSTGLAGGTGELFF	TGTGCCAGCAGCACCGGACTAGCGGGAGGCACCGGGGAGCTGTTTTTT
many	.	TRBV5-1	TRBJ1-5	CASSLGPDFSNQPQHF	TGCGCCAGCAGCTTGGGCCCCGACTTTAGCAATCAGCCCCAGCATTTT
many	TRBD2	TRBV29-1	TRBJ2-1	CSGGLAGGPVFYNEQFF	TGCAGCGGAGGACTAGCGGGAGGGCCAGTGTTCTACAATGAGCAGTTCTTC
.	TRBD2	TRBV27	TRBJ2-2	CASSFGLAGESTGELFF	TGTGCCAGCAGTTTCGGACTAGCGGGAGAGAGTACCGGGGAGCTGTTTTTT
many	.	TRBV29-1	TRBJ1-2	CSAEVSEGYTF	TGCAGCGCCGAAGTGAGTGAGGGCTACACCTTC
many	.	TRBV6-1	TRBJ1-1	CASIARIGGPSITEAFF	TGTGCCAGCATAGCTAGGATAGGGGGACCGTCGATCACTGAAGCTTTCTTT
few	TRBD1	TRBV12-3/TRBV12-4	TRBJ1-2	CASRPQGARLYGYTF	TGTGCCAGCAGGCCGCAGGGGGCGCGCCTCTATGGCTACACCTTC
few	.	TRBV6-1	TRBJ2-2	CASGLGRNTGELFF	TGTGCCAGCGGGTTGGGCCGAAACACCGGGGAGCTGTTTTTT
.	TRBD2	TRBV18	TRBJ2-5	CASSLLAGAFQETQYF	TGTGCCAGCTCGTTACTAGCGGGGGCTTTCCAAGAGACCCAGTACTTC
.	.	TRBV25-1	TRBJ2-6	CASSEGNRANVLTF	TGTGCCAGCAGCGAGGGGAACCGGGCCAACGTCCTGACTTTC
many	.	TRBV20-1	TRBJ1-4	CSGRTQGEKLFF	TGCAGTGGTCGGACCCAGGGGGAAAAACTGTTTTTT
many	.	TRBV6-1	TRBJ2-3	CASSTQGQADTQYF	TGTGCCAGCAGCACACAGGGTCAAGCAGATACGCAGTATTTT
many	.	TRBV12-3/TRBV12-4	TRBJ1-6	CASSTRDKSSYNSPLHF	TGTGCCAGCAGTACCCGGGACAAAAGCTCCTATAATTCACCCCTCCACTTT
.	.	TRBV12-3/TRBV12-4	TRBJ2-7	CASSFLKFYEQSF	TGTGCCAGCAGTTTTTTAAAATTCTACGAGCAGTCCTTC
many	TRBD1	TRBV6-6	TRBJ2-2	CGARGRNTGELFF	TGTGGAGCCAGGGGGAGGAACACCGGGGAGCTGTTTTTT
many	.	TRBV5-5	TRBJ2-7	CASSFRTHEQYF	TGTGCCAGCAGCTTCCGAACTCACGAGCAGTACTTC
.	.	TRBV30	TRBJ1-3	CAWSVRTVINTIYF	TGTGCCTGGAGTGTACGGACGGTTATCAACACCATATATTTT
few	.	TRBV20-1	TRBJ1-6	CSARASQRGANSPLHF	TGCAGTGCTAGAGCGAGTCAGCGGGGGGCGAATTCACCCCTCCACTTT
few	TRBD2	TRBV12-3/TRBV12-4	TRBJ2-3	CASSLNRRGLAGTDTQYF	TGTGCCAGCAGTTTAAACCGGAGGGGACTAGCGGGAACAGATACGCAGTATTTT
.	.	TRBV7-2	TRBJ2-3	CASSQSGTDTLYF	TGTGCCAGCAGCCAAAGCGGAACAGATACGCTGTATTTT
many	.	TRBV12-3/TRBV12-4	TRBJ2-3	CASSFQAAGTDTQYF	TGTGCCAGCAGTTTCCAAGCGGCAGGCACAGATACGCAGTATTTT
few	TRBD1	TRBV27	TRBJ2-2	CASKQGAPHTGELFF	TGTGCCAGCAAACAGGGGGCGCCTCACACCGGGGAGCTGTTTTTT
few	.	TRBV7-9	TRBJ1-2	CASSSGGIGGYTF	TGTGCCAGCAGCTCCGGGGGAATCGGTGGCTACACCTTC
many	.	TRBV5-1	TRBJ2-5	CASSLATFGHQETQYF	TGCGCCAGCAGCTTGGCCACGTTCGGGCACCAAGAGACCCAGTACTTC
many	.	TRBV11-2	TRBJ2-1	CASSDASYNEQFF	TGTGCCAGCAGCGACGCCTCCTACAATGAGCAGTTCTTC
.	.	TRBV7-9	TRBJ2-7	CASSSLTQEQYF	TGTGCCAGCAGCTCTCTCACCCAGGAGCAGTACTTC
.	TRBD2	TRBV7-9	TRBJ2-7	CASSFETSGNSMYEQYF	TGTGCCAGCAGCTTCGAGACTAGCGGGAATAGTATGTACGAGCAGTACTTC
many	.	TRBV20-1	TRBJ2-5	CSAHLGETQYF	TGCAGTGCCCACCTGGGTGAGACCCAGTACTTC
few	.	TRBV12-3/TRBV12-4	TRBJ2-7	CASSLGRRQYF	TGTGCCAGCAGCCTGGGTCGACGGCAGTACTTC
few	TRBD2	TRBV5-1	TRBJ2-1	CASSLVTAGVGNEQFF	TGCGCCAGCAGCTTGGTAACAGCGGGAGTAGGGAATGAGCAGTTCTTC